A single sample gave rise to the 31 T cell receptor beta chains below, sequenced in a study of T-cell memory formation after mild COVID-19. TCRdb itself ran the 5' RACE reads through MiXCR, one entry per CDR3 protein. The sample gives 300,000 to 400,000 distinct CDR3 sequences, 15% to 20% of which show up once; approximately 20% is in the top ten. Sequencing was done on a sample of PBMCs or a T cell subset sorted from them (not recorded which). The receptors originated from a man aged 18 to 35 who had mild COVID-19 (a few samples of this study predate the infection). Cell type and time point are not known.

The V gene is TRBV12-3 or TRBV12-4, the J gene TRBJ1-1; 8 nucleotides agree with TRBD1. Trimming cost V 10 bases and J 5 bases; bases outside gene matches: 9. The CDR3 runs to 13 residues. This CDR3 reads CATSTGEGTEAFF. The CDR3 DNA reads as TGTGCCACCTCGACAGGGGAAGGGACTGAAGCTTTCTTT.

Details on this clonotype: With a much larger clone just one base away, this may be a read error. The rearrangement uses TRBV5-1 and TRBJ2-7, with D possibly TRBD1 on 5 matching bases. The CDR3 is 15 amino acids. In germline, CDR1 is SGHRS, CDR2 YFSETQ. V was clipped by 0 bases and J by 5 bases, with 15 bases between them. The CDR3 region has the DNA TGCGCCAGCAGCTTGGCCCTACATGGGGCCAACGAGCAGTACTTC. It specifies CASSLALHGANEQYF.

CDR3 coding DNA: TGTGCCAGCAGTGATGAAGGTTTCACTGAAGCTTTCTTT. Translation gives CASSDEGFTEAFF. V is TRBV6-4 and J is TRBJ1-1; D call uncertain. Germline CDR1 is MRHNA and CDR2 is SNTAGT. Trimming took 3 bases from V and 4 from J, leaving 9 bases between them. The CDR3 sequence is 13 residues long.

The V call is TRBV7-2, the J call TRBJ1-3, with D possibly TRBD1 on 5 matching bases. Germline V CDR1 and CDR2: SGHTA, FQGNSA. V dropped 1 base and J dropped 3 bases, with 7 bases sitting between them. There are 14 residues in the CDR3. This chain's CDR3 is CASSLVGDGNTIYF. In DNA, the CDR3 is TGTGCCAGCAGCTTAGTGGGGGATGGAAACACCATATATTTT.

This clonotype was found a few times. The chain combines TRBV9 with TRBJ2-1, with a tentative D call TRBD2 (5 bases). The V gene lost 0 bases and the J gene lost 5 bases, with 12 bases spanning the gap. This CDR3 has 15 amino acids. The germline V gene has CDR1 SGDLS and CDR2 YYNGEE. The chain's CDR3 is CASSVEPRVDNEQFF. CDR3 coding DNA: TGTGCCAGCAGCGTAGAGCCGCGGGTAGACAATGAGCAGTTCTTC. Supplemented by reference TRBV9 and TRBJ2-1, the full variable domain reads DSGVTQTPKHLITATGQRVTLRCSPRSGDLSVYWYQQSLDQGLQFLIQYYNGEERAKGNILERFSAQQFPDLHSELNLSSLELGDSALYFCASSVEPRVDNEQFFGPGTRLTVL.

The chain uses TRBV5-1 and TRBJ2-1; D gene uncertain. Trimming removed 4 bases from V and 7 bases from J, with 21 bases in between. In germline, CDR1 is SGHRS, CDR2 YFSETQ. This CDR3 has 16 residues. The CDR3 reads CASSPTPGGQTNEQFF. The CDR3 nucleotides are TGCGCCAGCAGCCCCACCCCAGGCGGCCAGACTAATGAGCAGTTCTTC.

The gene calls are TRBV20-1 and TRBJ1-4; 7 bases are shared with TRBD1. Trimming at V came to 3 bases and at J to 7 bases, leaving 5 bases not matched to a gene. There are 13 residues in the CDR3. The germline V gene encodes CDR1 DFQATT and CDR2 SNEGSKA (reference sequence). The CDR3 sequence: CSARDRRSEKLFF. CDR3 in DNA: TGCAGTGCTAGGGACAGGAGGTCTGAAAAACTGTTTTTT.

This clonotype was counted ten times or more. The genes are TRBV28 and TRBJ2-1; D remains ambiguous. CDR1 MDHEN and CDR2 SYDVKM come from the germline V gene. V lost 7 bases, J lost 9 bases, and 13 bases lay in between. The CDR3 totals 12 residues. The CDR3 loop reads CASNLPYREQFF. As DNA, the CDR3 is TGTGCCAGCAACCTCCCGTACCGTGAGCAGTTCTTC.

The CDR3 loop is CATATDRGLATNEKLFF. Written as DNA, the CDR3 is TGTGCCACAGCCACGGACAGGGGACTTGCAACTAATGAAAAACTGTTTTTT. This chain connects TRBV15 to TRBJ1-4, with TRBD1 matching over 9 bases. J gave up 0 bases and V 9 bases, and 11 bases lay outside the gene matches. The length of the CDR3 is 17 residues. Per germline, CDR1 LNHNV and CDR2 YYDKDF (reference sequence). Based on the CDR3 plus reference TRBV15 and TRBJ1-4, the full variable domain is DAMVIQNPRYQVTQFGKPVTLSCSQTLNHNVMYWYQQKSSQAPKLLFHYYDKDFNNEADTPDNFQSRRPNTSFCFLDIRSPGLGDTAMYLCATATDRGLATNEKLFFGSGTQLSVL.

The table lists this clonotype with a few counts. The chain employs TRBV24-1 and TRBJ2-1; 8 bases agree with TRBD2. This CDR3 spans 15 amino acids. Looked up from germline, CDR1 is KGHDR and CDR2 is SFDVKD. After removal of 6 bases from V and 7 bases from J, the junction contained 10 bases not matched to a gene. CDR3 residues: CATSPAGESRNEQFF. The CDR3, as DNA: TGTGCCACCAGTCCAGCGGGGGAGTCAAGAAATGAGCAGTTCTTC.

This clonotype was observed a handful of times. The CDR3 region has the DNA TGTGCCAGCAGACCCGACAGCCGCCCAGGGTATAATTCACCCCTCCACTTT. It codes for CASRPDSRPGYNSPLHF. The chain joins TRBV6-5 to TRBJ1-6; D possibly corresponds to TRBD1 (5 bases). V dropped 6 bases and J dropped 4 bases, with 19 bases sitting between them. The V gene's germline CDR1 is MNHEY and CDR2 SVGAGI. This CDR3 is 17 amino acids long.

This clonotype was found a few times. The chain joins TRBV20-1 to TRBJ2-1; the D gene is possibly TRBD2 (6 bases). This CDR3 is 14 amino acids long. V lost 3 bases, J lost 7 bases, and 16 bases lay in between. The germline CDR1 and CDR2 sequences are DFQATT and SNEGSKA (reference sequence). Written as DNA, the CDR3 is TGCAGTGCTAGGGGGCGGGAATCCGTTAATGAGCAGTTCTTC. This codes for CSARGRESVNEQFF.

This sequence joins TRBV12-3 or TRBV12-4 and TRBJ1-4; maybe TRBD1 (6 bases). The CDR3 loop spans 12 amino acids. The V end was cut by 3 bases, the J end by 8 bases, with 7 bases between. For the CDR3, the DNA is TGTGCCAGCAGTTTCAGGGGCGAAAAACTGTTTTTT. Protein: CASSFRGEKLFF.

This clonotype was found a few times. One junction end does not reproduce the germline sequence, and a read error may be involved. The chain has TRBV7-3 and TRBJ2-7; 9 nucleotides agree with TRBD1. This CDR3 comprises 13 residues. CDR1 SGHTA and CDR2 FQGTGA come from the germline V gene. The CDR3 coding sequence is TGTGCCAACAGCGTGGACAGGGGCGGCGAGCAGTACTTC. It encodes CANSVDRGGEQYF.

This clonotype was found a few times. V gene TRBV5-6 combines with J gene TRBJ2-3; 7 bases match TRBD1. The CDR3 is 12 residues long. V lost 4 bases to trimming and J lost 10 bases; unmatched junction nucleotides: 6. The V gene's germline CDR1 is SGHDT and CDR2 YYEEEE. CDR3 sequence: CASSPRQGPQYF. The DNA for the CDR3 is TGTGCCAGCAGCCCCCGACAGGGTCCGCAGTATTTT.

This clonotype was seen ten or more times. This chain joins TRBV7-8 and TRBJ1-5, with D possibly matching TRBD1 (6 bases). The germline V gene encodes CDR1 SGHVS and CDR2 FQNEAQ. This CDR3 is built from 16 residues. The germline V and J ends were trimmed by 2 bases and 2 bases, with 13 bases remaining between them. The CDR3 here is CASSLLSSGGNQPQHF. The CDR3 region has the DNA TGTGCCAGCAGCTTATTGTCATCAGGGGGCAATCAGCCCCAGCATTTT.

This clonotype turned up a few times. V and J are TRBV4-1 and TRBJ2-3; no clear D gene. Trimming stripped 3 bases from V and 6 bases from J, with 19 bases between. The CDR3 is 16 residues long. CDR1 MGHRA and CDR2 YSYEKL come from the germline V gene. The CDR3 DNA reads TGCGCCAGCAGCCAGGGCCGCGGTTCACCCGGCGATACGCAGTATTTT. Translating gives CASSQGRGSPGDTQYF.

The chain carries TRBV6-5 and TRBJ1-5; 10 bases agree with TRBD1. CDR1 and CDR2 (germline): MNHEY, SVGAGI. The CDR3 runs to 14 residues. The V segment lost 8 bases and the J segment 7 bases; nucleotides outside the gene matches: 8. The CDR3 loop reads CASQGTGEGQPQHF. In DNA, the CDR3 is TGTGCCAGCCAAGGGACAGGGGAAGGGCAGCCCCAGCATTTT.

This clonotype showed up many times. V gene TRBV7-2 combines with J gene TRBJ1-3; D is uncertain. The CDR3 is 15 residues long. Trimming shortened V by 5 bases and J by 0 bases, and 11 bases separated the two germline ends. Germline V gene sequence: CDR1 SGHTA, CDR2 FQGNSA. CDR3 nucleotides: TGTGCCAGCAGCCGTAGACTGTCCTCTGGAAACACCATATATTTT. The encoded protein is CASSRRLSSGNTIYF.

The rearrangement links TRBV5-1 to TRBJ1-4, with TRBD1 as a possible D gene (5 bases). V dropped 5 bases and J dropped 4 bases, with 12 bases sitting between them. The CDR3 runs 14 residues. The V gene's germline CDR1 is SGHRS and CDR2 YFSETQ. The CDR3 spells CASRLGRINEKLFF. CDR3 in DNA: TGCGCCAGCAGACTGGGACGGATTAATGAAAAACTGTTTTTT.

This clonotype has a handful of counts. The chain combines TRBV6-2 or TRBV6-3 with TRBJ2-6, with 10 bases lining up with TRBD2. The J segment lost 0 bases and the V segment lost 2 bases, leaving 7 bases of the junction unmatched. This CDR3 has 19 residues. Germline loops: CDR1 MNHEY, CDR2 SVGEGT. CDR3 sequence reads: CASSYPLAGLSSGANVLTF. In DNA, the CDR3 is TGTGCCAGCAGTTACCCACTAGCGGGGTTGAGCTCTGGGGCCAACGTCCTGACTTTC.

The chain links TRBV10-3 to TRBJ1-1; the D is unclear. Germline V gene data show CDR1 as ENHRY and CDR2 as SYGVKD. V was pared by 3 bases and J by 5 bases, with 16 bases between. The CDR3 is 15 residues long. The CDR3 loop reads CAISDVWVGRTEAFF. The DNA for the CDR3 is TGTGCCATCAGTGATGTGTGGGTAGGAAGGACTGAAGCTTTCTTT.

This clonotype was seen only a few times. The V call is TRBV29-1, the J call TRBJ2-1, with D tentatively TRBD1 (5 bases). Trimming removed 1 base from V and 0 bases from J, with 16 bases in between. Germline loops: CDR1 SQVTM, CDR2 ANQGSEA. The CDR3 is 17 residues long. Here the CDR3 reads CSVEGGYSRFSYNEQFF. The DNA of the CDR3 is TGCAGCGTTGAAGGGGGCTATAGCCGATTCTCCTACAATGAGCAGTTCTTC.

The chain joins TRBV5-1 to TRBJ2-1; 10 positions match TRBD2. With 0 bases clipped from V and 3 bases from J, the junction kept 3 bases outside the gene matches. CDR1 and CDR2 (germline): SGHRS, YFSETQ. The CDR3 has 16 amino acids. The CDR3, as DNA: TGCGCCAGCAGCTTGGAGCGGGGGGGGAGCTACAATGAGCAGTTCTTC. Residues: CASSLERGGSYNEQFF.

This clonotype was seen a handful of times. The chain has TRBV5-1 and TRBJ1-4; the D is unclear. The V and J ends lost 4 bases and 8 bases respectively, with 12 bases between them. CDR3 length equals 13 residues. Germline CDR1 is SGHRS and CDR2 is YFSETQ. As DNA, the CDR3 is TGCGCCAGCAGCCCGCTTCCGGACGAAAAACTGTTTTTT. Translating it yields CASSPLPDEKLFF.

V is TRBV6-2 or TRBV6-3 and J is TRBJ1-1; no clear D gene. The V and J ends lost 6 bases and 5 bases respectively, with 16 bases between them. The CDR3 sequence is 14 residues long. CDR1 and CDR2 from the germline V gene are MNHEY and SVGEGT. CDR3 DNA: TGTGCCAGCAGCACCTCCAACGGGTGGACTGAAGCTTTCTTT. Residues: CASSTSNGWTEAFF.

This clonotype came up a few times. The V gene is TRBV4-1, the J gene TRBJ2-7, with D unresolved. The germline V gene encodes CDR1 MGHRA and CDR2 YSYEKL. V was cut by 5 bases and J by 0 bases, with 11 bases left in between. The CDR3 loop spans 14 amino acids. In nucleotides, the CDR3 is TGCGCCAGCAGCTTTCGGCTTAGCTCCTACGAGCAGTACGTC. Amino acids: CASSFRLSSYEQYV.

This clonotype has just a few counts. V and J are TRBV6-6 and TRBJ1-2, with D possibly TRBD1 on 5 matching bases. Trimming pared 7 bases from V and 5 bases from J, leaving 17 bases between. The CDR3 runs to 14 residues. The V gene's germline CDR1 is MNHNY and CDR2 SVGAGI (reference sequence). The CDR3: CASNKRGGEYGYTF. CDR3 nucleotides: TGTGCCAGCAACAAACGCGGGGGGGAATATGGCTACACCTTC.

The chain couples TRBV15 to TRBJ1-6; D might be TRBD1 (6 bases). The CDR3 contains 14 residues. Trimming left V 3 bases short and J 9 bases short, with 12 bases between. Germline V lookup: CDR1 LNHNV, CDR2 YYDKDF (reference sequence). The CDR3 loop reads CATSSGGHGSPLHF. In DNA, the CDR3 is TGTGCCACCAGCAGTGGGGGGCACGGTTCACCCCTCCACTTT. The entire variable domain, with the rest obtained from reference TRBV15 and TRBJ1-6, is as follows: DAMVIQNPRYQVTQFGKPVTLSCSQTLNHNVMYWYQQKSSQAPKLLFHYYDKDFNNEADTPDNFQSRRPNTSFCFLDIRSPGLGDTAMYLCATSSGGHGSPLHFGNGTRLTVT.

This chain uses TRBV5-5 with TRBJ1-5; perhaps TRBD1 as D (5 bases). Trimming left V 5 bases short and J 4 bases short, with 13 bases between. There are 14 residues in the CDR3. Germline V gene lookup returns CDR1 SGHKS and CDR2 YYEKEE (reference sequence). The CDR3 DNA is TGTGCCAGCAGTAACGTCGGGGGGAATCAGCCCCAGCATTTT. Amino acid sequence: CASSNVGGNQPQHF.

This chain connects TRBV7-6 to TRBJ2-7; weak D call: TRBD2 (6 bases). The CDR3 contains 15 residues. CDR1 and CDR2 from the germline V gene are SGHVS and FNYEAQ. Between the trimmed V and J ends, which lost 0 bases and 3 bases, there was a span of 12 bases. CDR3 loop: CASSLAAGSFYEQYF. The CDR3 coding sequence is TGTGCCAGCAGCTTAGCGGCGGGGTCGTTCTACGAGCAGTACTTC.